The 17 T cell receptor beta chains given below trace back to one sample, sequenced in a study of blood T cell repertoires in COVID-19. The repertoire was sequenced with immunoSEQ multiplex PCR; TCRdb's copy has only in-frame clones and lacks some. This table holds a few hundred thousand clones, 86% found once. Sequenced input: PBMCs or T cells enriched from blood (not recorded which). The receptors derive from a woman between 40 and 50 years old with acute COVID-19.

V and J are TRBV7-2 and TRBJ2-1; 8 bases map to TRBD2. There are 15 residues in the CDR3. Germline-derived CDR1 and CDR2 are SGHTA and FQGNSA. J lost 5 bases, V lost 3 bases, and 6 bases had no gene match. The CDR3 DNA sequence: TGTGCCAGCAGCTTGAAGACTAGCGCGAACAATGAGCAGTTCTTC. It yields the protein CASSLKTSANNEQFF.

The V call is TRBV11-2, the J call TRBJ2-1, with 8 bases matching TRBD2. V lost 11 bases to trimming and J lost 9 bases; unmatched junction nucleotides: 18. The CDR3 runs 15 residues. Germline V gene lookup returns CDR1 SGHAT and CDR2 FQNNGV. CDR3 sequence (DNA): TGTGCCTCGCGGCCCGGGACTAGAGTGGGCGGTGAGCAGTTCTTC. Translated, it gives CASRPGTRVGGEQFF.

V usage is TRBV9 and J usage is TRBJ2-7, with a weak D call TRBD1 (6 bases). The CDR3 is 16 amino acids. Germline CDR1 reads SGDLS; CDR2 reads YYNGEE. Trimming cost V 0 bases and J 2 bases, with 15 bases left between them. The CDR3 sequence is CASSVAERQAPYEQYF. In DNA, the CDR3 is TGTGCCAGCAGCGTAGCTGAGAGACAGGCTCCCTACGAGCAGTACTTC.

V usage is TRBV4-1 and J usage is TRBJ2-7, with 10 bases lining up with TRBD2. The CDR3 spans 13 residues. From germline, CDR1 is MGHRA and CDR2 YSYEKL. The ends lost 1 base at V and 6 bases at J; junction bases unmatched: 0. The CDR3 sequence: CASSQGLAGEQYF. DNA of the CDR3: TGCGCCAGCAGCCAAGGACTAGCGGGCGAGCAGTACTTC.

This clone was observed a few times. The V call is TRBV24-1, the J call TRBJ1-2; D unclear. The germline V gene has CDR1 KGHDR and CDR2 SFDVKD. This CDR3 is 13 amino acids long. The V and J ends lost 4 bases and 3 bases respectively, with 8 bases between them. For the CDR3, the DNA is TGTGCCACCAGTGAGTCAGCGGACTATGGCTACACCTTC. Its translation: CATSESADYGYTF.

The rearrangement uses TRBV6-6 and TRBJ2-3, with D perhaps TRBD2 (6 bases). There are 16 residues in the CDR3. CDR1 is MNHNY and CDR2 is SVGAGI in the germline V gene (reference sequence). The V end lost 1 base, the J end lost 0 bases, and 11 bases lay between the germline ends. CDR3 region: CASSYFGGESTDTQYF. The CDR3 DNA is TGTGCCAGCAGTTACTTCGGCGGGGAGAGCACAGATACGCAGTATTTT.

This chain joins TRBV7-8 and TRBJ1-2; 8 nucleotides agree with TRBD1. From germline, CDR1 is SGHVS and CDR2 FQNEAQ. The CDR3 totals 15 residues. The junction had 9 bases not matched to a gene; V was cut back by 2 bases and J by 7 bases. The CDR3 spells CASSLSQGAVGGYTF. The CDR3 region has the DNA TGTGCCAGCAGCTTATCGCAGGGGGCGGTCGGTGGCTACACCTTC.

The gene calls are TRBV3-1 (or the pseudogene TRBV3-2) and TRBJ2-7; perhaps TRBD2 as D (6 bases). Germline V gene sequence: CDR1 LGHDT, CDR2 YNNKEL (reference sequence). V was clipped by 1 base and J by 6 bases, with 7 bases between them. The CDR3 covers 12 residues. As DNA, the CDR3 is TGTGCCAGCAGCCAAGGGGGGGTCGAGCAGTACTTC. Translation gives CASSQGGVEQYF.

This clone appeared a single time. The rearrangement uses TRBV7-8 and TRBJ1-6; 8 bases are a match to TRBD1. Germline V gene lookup returns CDR1 SGHVS and CDR2 FQNEAQ. This CDR3 region has 15 residues. V dropped 4 bases and J dropped 7; count of bases not matched to a gene: 6. CDR3 bases: TGTGCCAGCAGCTCAGGACAGGGATCGAATTCACCCCTCCACTTT. Protein sequence: CASSSGQGSNSPLHF.

V and J are TRBV2 and TRBJ1-1, with 11 bases matching TRBD1. V lost 7 bases to trimming and J lost 6 bases; unmatched junction nucleotides: 10. The CDR3 length is 15 residues. Germline lookup yields CDR1 SNHLY and CDR2 FYNNEI. CDR3 in DNA: TGTGCCAGCACCGGACAGGGGGCGCGGTGGCCTGAAGCTTTCTTT. The encoded protein is CASTGQGARWPEAFF.

This clone was found a few times. The chain combines TRBV19 with TRBJ2-3, with D possibly being TRBD2 (5 bases). This CDR3 has 14 amino acids. Trimming removed 1 base from V and 2 bases from J, with 7 bases in between. Germline V gives CDR1 LNHDA, CDR2 SQIVND (reference sequence). CDR3 nucleotide sequence: TGTGCCAGTAGTATAGGAGGGATCACAGATACGCAGTATTTT. Its translation is CASSIGGITDTQYF.

A remark on this clone: Germline and junction disagree at one end, which may indicate a read error. This sequence joins TRBV7-9 and TRBJ2-1; D gene ambiguous. This CDR3 spans 12 amino acids. The germline gives CDR1 SEHNR, CDR2 FQNEAQ (reference sequence). CDR3 amino acids: CASSPLYTEQFF. In DNA, the CDR3 is TGTGCCAGCAGCCCTTTGTACACTGAGCAGTTCTTC.

The chain links TRBV6-5 to TRBJ2-7, with D possibly TRBD1 on 6 matching bases. CDR1 and CDR2 (germline): MNHEY, SVGAGI. V was pared by 0 bases and J by 2 bases, with 11 bases between. CDR3 length: 15 amino acids. As DNA, the CDR3 is TGTGCCAGCAGTTACTCCGGGACATCCACCTACGAGCAGTACTTC. As protein: CASSYSGTSTYEQYF.

The CDR3 is CASSSGTGTGEQYF. The CDR3 DNA reads TGTGCCAGCAGTTCCGGGACAGGGACTGGCGAGCAGTACTTC. The chain uses TRBV6-5 and TRBJ2-7, with 9 bases identical to TRBD1. Trimming removed 4 bases from V and 6 bases from J; junction bases left unmatched: 7. Germline values: CDR1 MNHEY, CDR2 SVGAGI. The CDR3 loop spans 14 amino acids.

The genes are TRBV3-1 (or the pseudogene TRBV3-2) and TRBJ1-1; D call uncertain. Germline CDR1 LGHDT, CDR2 YNNKEL (reference sequence). The CDR3 is made up of 14 amino acids. Trimming removed 1 base from V and 0 bases from J, with 6 bases in between. The CDR3: CASSQGGVNTEAFF. CDR3 DNA sequence: TGTGCCAGCAGCCAAGGCGGTGTGAACACTGAAGCTTTCTTT.

V usage is TRBV5-1 and J usage is TRBJ2-7; perhaps TRBD1 as D (6 bases). The CDR3 spans 11 residues. V gave up 3 bases and J gave up 7 bases, with 8 bases separating them. CDR1 is SGHRS and CDR2 is YFSETQ in the germline V gene. CDR3 loop: CASSWGREQYF. CDR3 nucleotides: TGCGCCAGCAGCTGGGGGCGGGAGCAGTACTTC.

The CDR3 loop reads CSVEVGGYEQYF. CDR3 coding DNA: TGCAGCGTTGAAGTTGGCGGATACGAGCAGTACTTC. The chain employs TRBV29-1 and TRBJ2-7; D remains ambiguous. The V gene's germline CDR1 is SQVTM and CDR2 ANQGSEA. Trimming cost V 1 base and J 4 bases, with 8 bases left between them. The CDR3 spans 12 residues.